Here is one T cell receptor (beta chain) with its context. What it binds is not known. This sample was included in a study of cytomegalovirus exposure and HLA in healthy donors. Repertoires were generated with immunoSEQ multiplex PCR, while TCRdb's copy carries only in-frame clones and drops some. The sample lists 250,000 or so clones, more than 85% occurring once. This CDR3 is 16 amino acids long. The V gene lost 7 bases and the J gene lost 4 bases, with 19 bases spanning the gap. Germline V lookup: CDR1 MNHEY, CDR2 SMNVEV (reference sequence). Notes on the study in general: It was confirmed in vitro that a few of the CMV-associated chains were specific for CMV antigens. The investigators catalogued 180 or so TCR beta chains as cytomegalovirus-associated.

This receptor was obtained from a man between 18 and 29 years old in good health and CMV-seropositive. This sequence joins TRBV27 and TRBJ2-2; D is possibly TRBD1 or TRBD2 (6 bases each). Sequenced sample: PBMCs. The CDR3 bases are TGTGCCAGCACCCCAACGGGGGCAGCCGCCACCGGGGAGCTGTTTTTT. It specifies CASTPTGAAATGELFF.